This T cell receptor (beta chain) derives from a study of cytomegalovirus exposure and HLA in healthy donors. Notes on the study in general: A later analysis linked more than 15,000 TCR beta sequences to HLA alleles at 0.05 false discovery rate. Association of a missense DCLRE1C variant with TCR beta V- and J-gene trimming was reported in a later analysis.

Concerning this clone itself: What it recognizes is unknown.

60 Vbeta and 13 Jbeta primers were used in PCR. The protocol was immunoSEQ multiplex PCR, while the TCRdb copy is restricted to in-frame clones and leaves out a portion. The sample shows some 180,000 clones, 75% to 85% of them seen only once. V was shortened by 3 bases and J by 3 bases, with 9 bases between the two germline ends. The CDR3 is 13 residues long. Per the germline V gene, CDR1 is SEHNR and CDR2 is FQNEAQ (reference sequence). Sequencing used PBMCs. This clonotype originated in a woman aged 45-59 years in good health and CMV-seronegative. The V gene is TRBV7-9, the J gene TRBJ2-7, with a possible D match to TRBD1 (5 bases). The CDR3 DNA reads TGTGCCAGCAGCTTGGGGCTTAGCTACGAGCAGTACTTC. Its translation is CASSLGLSYEQYF.